This T cell receptor (beta chain) was captured by sequencing in a study of lymphopenia after photon versus proton radiotherapy. Study-level findings and limits: After the lymphocyte nadir, photon-treated repertoires showed oligoclonal expansion, especially of CD8+ Temra cells.

Clones were read by immunoSEQ multiplex PCR, and TCRdb kept only the in-frame ones, dropping some. Of under 65,000 clones in the sample, about 81% were seen once. On this clone: Its matching antigen is unknown.

V gave up 8 bases and J gave up 2 bases, with 19 bases separating them. This CDR3 is 17 amino acids long. Germline V gives CDR1 SGHAT, CDR2 FQNNGV. The sample consisted of peripheral blood, taken from a patient treated with proton-based radiotherapy. V and J are TRBV11-2 and TRBJ2-6; D assignment may be TRBD1 or TRBD2 (5 bases each). This receptor was identified in a man between 60 and 75 years old with pancreatic cancer. CDR3 coding DNA: TGTGCCAGCGTGGGGGATGGACGTAGAACTGGGGCCAACGTCCTGACTTTC. As protein: CASVGDGRRTGANVLTF. The variable domain in full, completed from reference TRBV11-2 and TRBJ2-6, reads EAGVAQSPRYKIIEKRQSVAFWCNPISGHATLYWYQQILGQGPKLLIQFQNNGVVDDSQLPKDRFSAERLKGVDSTLKIQPAKLEDSAVYLCASVGDGRRTGANVLTFGAGSRLTVL.